One sample yielded the 22 T cell receptor beta chains listed below, sequenced in a study of the immune and genomic landscape of osteosarcoma. The post-treatment osteosarcoma tumors were primary, local recurrence or metastasis specimens from poor-prognosis patients. Repertoires were generated with immunoSEQ multiplex PCR, while TCRdb's copy carries only in-frame clones and drops some. The sample records fewer than 6,000 clones, about three quarters being singletons. Sequencing input: osteosarcoma tumor tissue from the lung. The receptors derive from a human donor with osteosarcoma.

The chain carries TRBV19 and TRBJ1-2; 8 nucleotides align to TRBD1. Trimming cost V 10 bases and J 6 bases; bases outside gene matches: 10. The germline V gene encodes CDR1 LNHDA and CDR2 SQIVND (reference sequence). The CDR3 runs 13 residues. In DNA, the CDR3 is TGTGCCACCGGGGACAGGTGGGAGGATGGCTACACCTTC. This encodes CATGDRWEDGYTF.

This sequence joins TRBV4-1 and TRBJ1-2; D is perhaps TRBD1 (6 bases). The V end was cut by 5 bases, the J end by 2 bases, with 15 bases between. Germline values: CDR1 MGHRA, CDR2 YSYEKL. The CDR3 is made up of 15 amino acids. The CDR3 DNA follows: TGCGCCAGCAGCGTAACGGGGGCAGGGAACTATGGCTACACCTTC. Protein product: CASSVTGAGNYGYTF.

V and J are TRBV7-2 and TRBJ2-1; D is ambiguous. Germline CDR1 reads SGHTA; CDR2 reads FQGNSA. The CDR3 covers 14 residues. The V gene lost 1 base and the J gene lost 9 bases, with 13 bases spanning the gap. The CDR3: CASSLEPQVGEQFF. The CDR3 DNA is TGTGCCAGCAGCTTAGAGCCTCAGGTGGGTGAGCAGTTCTTC.

This clone appeared once. The rearrangement joins TRBV9 to TRBJ2-3; TRBD2 aligns across 10 bases. The CDR3 is made up of 15 amino acids. Trimming at V came to 0 bases and at J to 6 bases, leaving 4 bases not matched to a gene. Germline V gene sequence: CDR1 SGDLS, CDR2 YYNGEE. CDR3 in DNA: TGTGCCAGCAGCGTAGGAGGGACTAGCGACGATACGCAGTATTTT. This codes for CASSVGGTSDDTQYF. Based on the CDR3 plus reference TRBV9 and TRBJ2-3, the full variable domain is DSGVTQTPKHLITATGQRVTLRCSPRSGDLSVYWYQQSLDQGLQFLIQYYNGEERAKGNILERFSAQQFPDLHSELNLSSLELGDSALYFCASSVGGTSDDTQYFGPGTRLTVL.

The genes are TRBV5-1 and TRBJ2-7, with 9 bases fitting TRBD1. V trimming: 4 bases; J trimming: 0 bases; junction bases outside the gene matches: 11. The germline CDR1 and CDR2 sequences are SGHRS and YFSETQ. The CDR3 is made up of 17 amino acids. The CDR3 region is CASSLAGLTGGSYEQYF. CDR3 DNA sequence: TGCGCCAGCAGCCTGGCCGGACTGACAGGGGGCTCCTACGAGCAGTACTTC.

The chain couples TRBV21-1 to TRBJ2-2; TRBD2 reflects the table's D call only, with no check against the DNA. TRBV21-1 corresponds to a pseudogene. This CDR3 is 14 amino acids long. The CDR3 DNA reads TGTGCGATCACACACCAGCGGGGAACCGGGGAGCTGTTTTTT. Its translation: CAITHQRGTGELFF.

This chain links TRBV19 with TRBJ1-3; D remains ambiguous. Germline V lookup: CDR1 LNHDA, CDR2 SQIVND (reference sequence). The CDR3 runs 20 residues. The V and J ends lost 3 bases and 0 bases respectively, with 24 bases between them. The CDR3 protein is CASSIVWVREEVSSGNTIYF. The CDR3 region has the DNA TGTGCCAGTAGTATTGTATGGGTGCGCGAGGAAGTAAGCTCTGGAAACACCATATATTTT.

The gene calls are TRBV9 and TRBJ2-1, with TRBD2 matching over 9 bases. The V and J ends lost 3 bases and 6 bases, in that order; junction bases with no gene match: 7. Germline-derived CDR1 and CDR2 are SGDLS and YYNGEE. The CDR3 contains 15 residues. CDR3 sequence reads: CASSGGLALGNEQFF. The CDR3 DNA is TGTGCCAGCAGCGGGGGACTAGCACTTGGCAATGAGCAGTTCTTC.

V and J are TRBV5-5 and TRBJ1-1, with D unclear. The CDR3 has 14 amino acids. Germline V gene data show CDR1 as SGHKS and CDR2 as YYEKEE (reference sequence). V gave up 0 bases and J gave up 3 bases, with 9 bases separating them. The CDR3 protein is CASSLAPAYTEAFF. CDR3 nucleotide sequence: TGTGCCAGCAGCTTGGCCCCGGCTTACACTGAAGCTTTCTTT.

V and J are TRBV4-1 and TRBJ2-5, with D unclear. The V end lost 0 bases, the J end lost 4 bases, and 6 bases lay between the germline ends. The V gene's germline CDR1 is MGHRA and CDR2 YSYEKL. The CDR3 loop spans 13 amino acids. The CDR3 bases are TGCGCCAGCAGCCAAGAATTCACAGAGACCCAGTACTTC. This sequence encodes CASSQEFTETQYF.

As regards this clone: Other DNA variants within this sample encode the same CDR3. The chain recombines TRBV7-9 with TRBJ1-5, with TRBD1 as a possible D gene (5 bases). Trimming took off 3 bases at V and 2 bases at J, with 5 bases between the two ends. CDR3 length: 13 residues. Germline V CDR1 and CDR2: SEHNR, FQNEAQ (reference sequence). CDR3 loop: CASSLTGNQPQHF. CDR3 coding DNA: TGTGCCAGCAGCTTGACAGGCAATCAGCCCCAGCATTTT.

The chain couples TRBV4-1 to TRBJ2-4; perhaps TRBD2 as D (5 bases). This CDR3 has 20 residues. Germline CDR1 MGHRA, CDR2 YSYEKL. V was trimmed by 1 base and J by 0 bases, leaving 22 bases between them. CDR3 region: CASSQGDKLWPGIAKNIQYF. The CDR3 nucleotides are TGCGCCAGCAGCCAAGGAGATAAGTTGTGGCCCGGGATAGCCAAAAACATTCAGTACTTC.

This rearrangement joins TRBV2 to TRBJ2-7; TRBD2 aligns across 13 bases. The CDR3 contains 18 residues. With 5 bases clipped from V and 0 bases from J, the junction kept 10 bases outside the gene matches. In germline, CDR1 is SNHLY, CDR2 FYNNEI. The DNA of the CDR3 is TGTGCCAGCAGTCCGGGACTAGCGGGACTCCGTGTCTCCTACGAGCAGTACTTC. Residues: CASSPGLAGLRVSYEQYF.

This rearrangement joins TRBV5-1 to TRBJ2-7; 8 bases map to TRBD1. The CDR3 sequence is 14 residues long. Losses at the gene ends were 4 bases for V and 5 bases for J; bases not matched to a gene: 8. Germline CDR1 and CDR2: SGHRS and YFSETQ. DNA of the CDR3: TGCGCCAGCAGCACCTGGACAGGGTCGGACGAGCAGTACTTC. It encodes CASSTWTGSDEQYF.

This clone was detected only a few times. The chain combines TRBV7-2 with TRBJ2-7; D might be TRBD2 (6 bases). The ends were cut back, 1 base at V and 6 bases at J, with 7 bases in the middle. CDR1 is SGHTA and CDR2 is FQGNSA in the germline V gene. The CDR3 contains 12 residues. Here the CDR3 DNA reads TGTGCCAGCAGCTTAGAAGCGGGCGAGCAGTACTTC. Translated: CASSLEAGEQYF.

This clone was detected a few times. This sequence joins TRBV29-1 and TRBJ2-1; D not resolved. The germline V gene encodes CDR1 SQVTM and CDR2 ANQGSEA. This CDR3 has 11 amino acids. Trimming left V 3 bases short and J 6 bases short, with 6 bases between. The CDR3 loop reads CSVDPSNEQFF. The CDR3 nucleotides are TGCAGCGTTGATCCTAGCAATGAGCAGTTCTTC.

The rearrangement uses TRBV10-1 and TRBJ1-2; TRBD1 aligns across 9 bases. V was clipped by 9 bases and J by 4 bases; unmatched bases: 3. This CDR3 has 12 residues. Germline assignment: CDR1 WNHNN and CDR2 SYGVQD (reference sequence). CDR3 sequence: CASGQGSYGYTF. The CDR3 region has the DNA TGCGCCAGTGGACAGGGGTCCTATGGCTACACCTTC.

This clone showed up just once. The V and J genes are TRBV6-1 and TRBJ1-1, with D unresolved. Germline V gene data show CDR1 as MNHNS and CDR2 as SASEGT. The CDR3 extends over 15 amino acids. Trimming took 4 bases from V and 0 from J, leaving 12 bases between them. The CDR3 DNA is TGTGCCAGCAGTGCCAGACCGAAGCTGAACACTGAAGCTTTCTTT. This encodes CASSARPKLNTEAFF.

This chain links TRBV30 with TRBJ1-4, with no clear D. Germline values: CDR1 GTSNPN, CDR2 SVGIG (reference sequence). V was cut by 2 bases and J by 8 bases, with 12 bases left in between. The CDR3 has 13 amino acids. CDR3: CAWSWAKGEKLFF. Written as DNA, the CDR3 is TGTGCCTGGAGTTGGGCAAAAGGGGAAAAACTGTTTTTT.

V is TRBV9 and J is TRBJ2-2; D gene unclear. Germline CDR1 reads SGDLS; CDR2 reads YYNGEE. Between the trimmed V and J ends, which lost 0 bases and 4 bases, there was a span of 10 bases. CDR3 length equals 15 residues. CDR3 region: CASSVERPVTGELFF. CDR3 bases: TGTGCCAGCAGCGTAGAGAGGCCGGTCACCGGGGAGCTGTTTTTT.

This clone occurred once. The CDR3 sequence is CARPGQGSHQPQHF. In nucleotides, the CDR3 is TGCGCCAGGCCGGGACAGGGAAGTCATCAGCCCCAGCATTTT. The chain links TRBV23-1 to TRBJ1-5; 9 positions match TRBD1. TRBV23-1 has ORF status, its function being uncertain. The CDR3 spans 14 residues. Trimming took 9 bases from V and 5 from J; bases not matched to a gene: 8.

The gene calls are TRBV27 and TRBJ2-5, with 7 bases identical to TRBD2. The junction had 10 bases not matched to a gene; V was cut back by 2 bases and J by 13 bases. This CDR3 spans 13 amino acids. CDR1 and CDR2 from the germline V gene are MNHEY and SMNVEV (reference sequence). Written as DNA, the CDR3 is TGTGCCAGCAGTTTACCCGGACTAGTCCCCTTGTACTTC. Translated, it gives CASSLPGLVPLYF.